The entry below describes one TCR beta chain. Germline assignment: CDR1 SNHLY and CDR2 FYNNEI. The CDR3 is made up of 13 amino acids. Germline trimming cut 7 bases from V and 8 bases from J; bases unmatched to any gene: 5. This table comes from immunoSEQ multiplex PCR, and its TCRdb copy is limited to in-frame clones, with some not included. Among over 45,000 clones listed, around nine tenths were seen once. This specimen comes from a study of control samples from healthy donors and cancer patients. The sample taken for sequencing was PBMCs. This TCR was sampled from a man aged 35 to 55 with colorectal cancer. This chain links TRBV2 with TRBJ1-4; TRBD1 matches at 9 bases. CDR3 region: CASNRDRVEKLFF. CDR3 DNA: TGTGCCAGCAACCGGGACAGGGTGGAAAAACTGTTTTTT. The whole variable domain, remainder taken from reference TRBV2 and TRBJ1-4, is EPEVTQTPSHQVTQMGQEVILRCVPISNHLYFYWYRQILGQKVEFLVSFYNNEISEKSEIFDDQFSVERPDGSNFTLKIRSTKLEDSAMYFCASNRDRVEKLFFGSGTQLSVL.